Included here is one T cell receptor beta chain sequence, with context. The sample belongs to a study of control samples from healthy donors and cancer patients. Repertoires were generated with immunoSEQ multiplex PCR, while TCRdb's copy carries only in-frame clones and drops some. The table includes roughly 100,000 clones, 83% detected once. Trimming pared 4 bases from V and 4 bases from J, leaving 10 bases between. Germline CDR1 MGHRA, CDR2 YSYEKL. The CDR3 is 13 amino acids. The origin of this receptor is a woman aged 45-59 years in good health. The material sequenced was blood. V usage is TRBV4-1 and J usage is TRBJ1-1; TRBD1 might be the D (5 bases). CDR3 DNA sequence: TGCGCCAGCAGCCGAGGGGCCTCCACTGAAGCTTTCTTT. Translation gives CASSRGASTEAFF.